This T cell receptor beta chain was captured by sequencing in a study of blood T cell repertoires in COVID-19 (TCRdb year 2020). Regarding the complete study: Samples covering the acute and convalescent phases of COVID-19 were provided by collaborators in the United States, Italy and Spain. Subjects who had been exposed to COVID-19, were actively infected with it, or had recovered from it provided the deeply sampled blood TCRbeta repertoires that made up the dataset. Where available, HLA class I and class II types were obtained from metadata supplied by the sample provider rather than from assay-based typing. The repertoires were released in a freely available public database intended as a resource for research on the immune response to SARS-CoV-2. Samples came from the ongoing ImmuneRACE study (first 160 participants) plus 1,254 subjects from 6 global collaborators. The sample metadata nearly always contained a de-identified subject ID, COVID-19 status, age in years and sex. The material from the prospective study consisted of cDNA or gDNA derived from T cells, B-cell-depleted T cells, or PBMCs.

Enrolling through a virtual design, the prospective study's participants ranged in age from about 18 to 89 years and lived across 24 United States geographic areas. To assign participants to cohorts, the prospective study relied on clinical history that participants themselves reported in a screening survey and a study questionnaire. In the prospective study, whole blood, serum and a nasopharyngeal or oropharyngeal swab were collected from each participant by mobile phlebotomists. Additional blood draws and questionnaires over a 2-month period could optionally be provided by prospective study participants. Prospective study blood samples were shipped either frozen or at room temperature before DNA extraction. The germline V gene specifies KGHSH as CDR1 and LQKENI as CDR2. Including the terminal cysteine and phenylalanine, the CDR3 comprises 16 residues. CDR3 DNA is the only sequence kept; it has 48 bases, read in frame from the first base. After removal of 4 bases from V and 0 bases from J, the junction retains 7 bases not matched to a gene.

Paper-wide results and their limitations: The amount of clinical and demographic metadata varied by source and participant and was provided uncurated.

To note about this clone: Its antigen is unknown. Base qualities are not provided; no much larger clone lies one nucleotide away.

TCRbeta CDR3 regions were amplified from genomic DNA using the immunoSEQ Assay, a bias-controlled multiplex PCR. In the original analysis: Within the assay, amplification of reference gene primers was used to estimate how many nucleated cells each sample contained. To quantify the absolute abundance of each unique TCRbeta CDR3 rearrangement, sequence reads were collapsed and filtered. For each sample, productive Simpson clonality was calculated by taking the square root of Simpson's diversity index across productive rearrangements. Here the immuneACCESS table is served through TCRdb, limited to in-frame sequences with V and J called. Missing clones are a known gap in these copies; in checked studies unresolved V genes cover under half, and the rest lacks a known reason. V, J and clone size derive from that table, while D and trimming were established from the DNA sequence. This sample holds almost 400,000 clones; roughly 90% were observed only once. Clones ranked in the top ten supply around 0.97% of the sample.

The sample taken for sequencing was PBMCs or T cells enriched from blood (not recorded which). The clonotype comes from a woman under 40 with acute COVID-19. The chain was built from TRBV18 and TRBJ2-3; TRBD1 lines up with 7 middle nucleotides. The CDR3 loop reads CASSHLGQLSTDTQYF. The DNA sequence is TGTGCCAGCTCACACCTGGGACAGCTCAGCACAGATACGCAGTATTTT. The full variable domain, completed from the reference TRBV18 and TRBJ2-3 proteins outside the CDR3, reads NAGVMQNPRHLVRRRGQEARLRCSPMKGHSHVYWYRQLPEEGLKFMVYLQKENIIDESGMPKERFSAEFPKEGPSILRIQQVVRGDSAAYFCASSHLGQLSTDTQYFGPGTRLTVL.